This TCR beta chain emerged from a study of PD-L1 blockade in urothelial cancer. On the study more broadly: Of under 30 patients, around 25 were males with bladder-origin urothelial cancer. Blood drawn 3 weeks (second dose) and 6 weeks after treatment start was analyzed. Typically, measured as a median, blood samples had over 120,000 T cells.

Profiled with immunoSEQ multiplex PCR; TCRdb holds only in-frame clones, not every one. Of just over 50,000 clones listed, approximately 86% are singletons. Germline lookup yields CDR1 SGDLS and CDR2 YYNGEE. CDR3 length equals 16 residues. V was trimmed by 1 base and J by 0 bases, leaving 11 bases between them. The source of this sequence is a man between 60 and 70 years old with urothelial cancer. Sequencing was performed on PBMCs, taken around atezolizumab (anti-PD-L1) treatment. The chain employs TRBV9 and TRBJ1-3; D unresolved. CDR3 amino acids: CASSVNSFNSGNTIYF. CDR3 nucleotide sequence: TGTGCCAGCAGCGTAAATTCCTTTAACTCTGGAAACACCATATATTTT.